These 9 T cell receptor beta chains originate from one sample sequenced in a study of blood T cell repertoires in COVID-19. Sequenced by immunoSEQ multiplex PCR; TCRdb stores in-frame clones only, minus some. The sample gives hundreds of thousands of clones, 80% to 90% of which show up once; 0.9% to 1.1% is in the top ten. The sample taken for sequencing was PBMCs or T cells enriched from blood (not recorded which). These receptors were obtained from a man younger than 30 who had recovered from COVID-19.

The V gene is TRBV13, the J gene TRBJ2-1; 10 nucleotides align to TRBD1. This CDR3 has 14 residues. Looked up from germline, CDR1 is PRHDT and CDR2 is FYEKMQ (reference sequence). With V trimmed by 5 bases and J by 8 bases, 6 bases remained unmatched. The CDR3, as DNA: TGTGCCAGCAGCAGTGACAGGGGGCTCGATGAGCAGTTCTTC. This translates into CASSSDRGLDEQFF.

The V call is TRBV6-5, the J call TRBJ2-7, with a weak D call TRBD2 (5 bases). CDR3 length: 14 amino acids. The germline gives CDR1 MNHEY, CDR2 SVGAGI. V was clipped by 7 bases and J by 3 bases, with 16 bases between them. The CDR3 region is CASTLSDLHYEQYF. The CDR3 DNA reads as TGTGCCAGCACCCTATCGGACTTACACTACGAGCAGTACTTC.

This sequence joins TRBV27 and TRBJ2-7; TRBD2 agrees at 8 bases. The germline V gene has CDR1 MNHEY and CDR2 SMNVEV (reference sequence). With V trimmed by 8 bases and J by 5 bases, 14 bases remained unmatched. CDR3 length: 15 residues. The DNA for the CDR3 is TGTGCCAGCGTAAAAGGGGCGGGAGGTATGAACGAGCAGTACTTC. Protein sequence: CASVKGAGGMNEQYF.

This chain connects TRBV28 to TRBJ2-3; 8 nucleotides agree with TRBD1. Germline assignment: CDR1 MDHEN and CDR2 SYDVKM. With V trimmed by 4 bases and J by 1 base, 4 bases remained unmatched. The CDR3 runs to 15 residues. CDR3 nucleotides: TGTGCCAGCAGTTCGACAGGGGTGGGCACAGATACGCAGTATTTT. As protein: CASSSTGVGTDTQYF.

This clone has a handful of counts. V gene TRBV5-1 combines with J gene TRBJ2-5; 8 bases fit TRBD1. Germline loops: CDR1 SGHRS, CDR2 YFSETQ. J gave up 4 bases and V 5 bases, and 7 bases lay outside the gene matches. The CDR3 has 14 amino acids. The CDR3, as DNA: TGCGCCAGCAGTCCTGGACAGGGCAGAGAGACCCAGTACTTC. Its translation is CASSPGQGRETQYF.

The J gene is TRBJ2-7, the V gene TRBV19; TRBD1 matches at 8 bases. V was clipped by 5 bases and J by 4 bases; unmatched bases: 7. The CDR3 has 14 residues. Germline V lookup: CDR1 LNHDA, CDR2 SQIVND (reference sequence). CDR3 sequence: CASSDGQGRYEQYF. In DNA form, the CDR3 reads TGTGCCAGTAGTGATGGACAGGGTCGGTACGAGCAGTACTTC.

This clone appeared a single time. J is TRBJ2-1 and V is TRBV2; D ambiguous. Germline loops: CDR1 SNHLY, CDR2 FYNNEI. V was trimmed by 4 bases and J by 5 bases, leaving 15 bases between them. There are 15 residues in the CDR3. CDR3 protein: CASSGLGLRDNEQFF. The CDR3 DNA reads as TGTGCCAGCAGTGGTTTAGGTCTACGGGACAATGAGCAGTTCTTC.

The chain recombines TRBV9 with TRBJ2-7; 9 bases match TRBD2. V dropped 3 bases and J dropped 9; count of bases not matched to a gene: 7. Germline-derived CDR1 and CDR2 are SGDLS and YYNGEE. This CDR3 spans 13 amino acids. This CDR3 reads CASSAETSGRQYF. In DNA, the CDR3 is TGTGCCAGCAGCGCCGAGACTAGCGGTCGGCAGTACTTC.

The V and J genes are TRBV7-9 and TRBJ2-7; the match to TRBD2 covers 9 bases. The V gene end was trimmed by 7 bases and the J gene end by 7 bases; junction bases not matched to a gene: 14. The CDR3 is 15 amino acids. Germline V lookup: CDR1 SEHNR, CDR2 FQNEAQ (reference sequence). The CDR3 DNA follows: TGTGCCAGCACACAGAGGGTAGCGGGGGTTCGGGAGCAGTACTTC. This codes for CASTQRVAGVREQYF. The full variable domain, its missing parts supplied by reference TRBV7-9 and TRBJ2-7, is DTGVSQNPRHKITKRGQNVTFRCDPISEHNRLYWYRQTLGQGPEFLTYFQNEAQLEKSRLLSDRFSAERPKGSFSTLEIQRTEQGDSAMYLCASTQRVAGVREQYFGPGTRLTVT.